A single sample is the source of the 5 T cell receptor beta chains below, sequenced in a study of cytomegalovirus exposure and HLA in healthy donors. Use of 60 Vbeta and 13 Jbeta primers characterized the PCR. The data were produced by immunoSEQ multiplex PCR, yet TCRdb's version contains in-frame clones alone and is incomplete. The table records under 300,000 clones, roughly 86% of them present only once. The sequenced sample was PBMCs. The receptors here all came from a woman between 40 and 50 years old in good health and CMV-seropositive.

CDR3 in amino acids: CASRPTGGTDTQYF. DNA for the CDR3: TGCGCCAGCAGGCCGACAGGGGGCACAGATACGCAGTATTTT. This chain uses TRBV5-1 with TRBJ2-3; 8 positions agree with TRBD1. CDR1 is SGHRS and CDR2 is YFSETQ in the germline V gene. The CDR3 has 14 residues. The V gene end was trimmed by 5 bases and the J gene end by 1 base; junction bases not matched to a gene: 3.

The J gene is TRBJ2-7, the V gene TRBV6-5; D gene ambiguous. CDR3 length equals 13 residues. Germline V gene sequence: CDR1 MNHEY, CDR2 SVGAGI. Trimming shortened V by 2 bases and J by 4 bases, and 9 bases separated the two germline ends. This CDR3 is CASSYHRDYEQYF. DNA of the CDR3: TGTGCCAGCAGTTACCACAGAGATTACGAGCAGTACTTC.

This clone was recorded only once. The rearrangement joins TRBV5-6 to TRBJ1-5; 7 bases are shared with TRBD1. Germline lookup yields CDR1 SGHDT and CDR2 YYEEEE. With 4 bases clipped from V and 6 bases from J, the junction kept 16 bases outside the gene matches. The CDR3 loop spans 17 amino acids. CDR3 sequence: CASSEQGLGLLGQPQHF. The CDR3 bases are TGTGCCAGCAGCGAACAGGGGCTCGGGTTATTGGGTCAGCCCCAGCATTTT. Full variable domain (rest looked up from reference TRBV5-6 and TRBJ1-5): DAGVTQSPTHLIKTRGQQVTLRCSPKSGHDTVSWYQQALGQGPQFIFQYYEEEERQRGNFPDRFSGHQFPNYSSELNVNALLLGDSALYLCASSEQGLGLLGQPQHFGDGTRLSIL.

This clone was observed once. V is TRBV5-5 and J is TRBJ2-5, with 7 bases that match TRBD1. Unmatched junction bases numbered 8, after V lost 4 bases and J lost 2 bases. The CDR3 covers 15 residues. In germline, CDR1 is SGHKS, CDR2 YYEKEE (reference sequence). CDR3 sequence reads: CASSPGGAYQETQYF. DNA of the CDR3: TGTGCCAGCAGCCCAGGGGGAGCCTATCAAGAGACCCAGTACTTC.

This clone was detected only a few times. V and J are TRBV11-3 and TRBJ2-1, with 7 bases identical to TRBD1. Losses at the gene ends were 4 bases for V and 2 bases for J; bases not matched to a gene: 8. The CDR3 totals 16 residues. In germline, CDR1 is SGHNT, CDR2 YENEEA. The CDR3 loop is CASSSTTGRAYNEQFF. As DNA, the CDR3 is TGTGCCAGCAGCTCCACGACAGGGAGAGCCTACAATGAGCAGTTCTTC.